This T cell receptor beta chain was found in a study of blood T cell repertoires in COVID-19. This CDR3 is built from 13 residues. CDR1 SQVTM and CDR2 ANQGSEA come from the germline V gene. V trimming: 7 bases; J trimming: 2 bases; junction bases outside the gene matches: 1. TCRdb's table, derived via immunoSEQ multiplex PCR, lists solely in-frame clones and lacks some. The sample yields 140,000 to 150,000 clones, around nine tenths seen once. The origin of this receptor is a woman in her twenties or thirties with acute COVID-19. The chain employs TRBV29-1 and TRBJ2-7; the match to TRBD2 covers 14 bases. Sequencing input: PBMCs or T cells enriched from blood (not recorded which). In DNA form, the CDR3 reads TGCAGCGCGGGACTAGCGGGGGCCTACGAGCAGTACTTC. As protein: CSAGLAGAYEQYF.